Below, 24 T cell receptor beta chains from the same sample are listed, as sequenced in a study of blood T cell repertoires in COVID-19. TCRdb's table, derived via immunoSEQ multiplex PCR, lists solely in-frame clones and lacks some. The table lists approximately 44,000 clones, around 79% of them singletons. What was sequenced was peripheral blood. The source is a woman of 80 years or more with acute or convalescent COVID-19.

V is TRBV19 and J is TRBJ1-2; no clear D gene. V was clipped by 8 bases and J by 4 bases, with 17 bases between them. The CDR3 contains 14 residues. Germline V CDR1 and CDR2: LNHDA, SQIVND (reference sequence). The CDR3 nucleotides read TGTGCCAGTTCTTTGCTGGCGGCCGGCTATGGCTACACCTTC. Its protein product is CASSLLAAGYGYTF.

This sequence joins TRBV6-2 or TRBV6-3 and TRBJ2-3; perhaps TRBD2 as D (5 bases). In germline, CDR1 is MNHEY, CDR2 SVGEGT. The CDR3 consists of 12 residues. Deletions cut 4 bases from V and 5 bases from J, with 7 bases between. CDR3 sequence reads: CASSSEGDTQYF. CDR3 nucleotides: TGTGCCAGCAGTTCCGAGGGAGATACGCAGTATTTT.

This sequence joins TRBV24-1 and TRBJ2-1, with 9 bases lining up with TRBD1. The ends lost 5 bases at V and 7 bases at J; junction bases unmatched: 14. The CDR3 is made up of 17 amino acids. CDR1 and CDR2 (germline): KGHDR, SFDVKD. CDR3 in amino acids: CATSASNTGGESNEQFF. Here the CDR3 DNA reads TGTGCCACCAGTGCCTCTAACACAGGGGGCGAAAGTAATGAGCAGTTCTTC.

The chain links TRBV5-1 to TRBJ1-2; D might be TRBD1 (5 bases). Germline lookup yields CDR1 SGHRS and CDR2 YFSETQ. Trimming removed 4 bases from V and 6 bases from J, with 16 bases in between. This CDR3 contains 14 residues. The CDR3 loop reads CASSTLDMAHGYTF. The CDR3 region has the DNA TGCGCCAGCAGCACCCTGGACATGGCTCATGGCTACACCTTC. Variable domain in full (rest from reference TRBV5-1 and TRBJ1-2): KAGVTQTPRYLIKTRGQQVTLSCSPISGHRSVSWYQQTPGQGLQFLFEYFSETQRNKGNFPGRFSGRQFSNSRSEMNVSTLELGDSALYLCASSTLDMAHGYTFGSGTRLTVV.

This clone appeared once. DNA of the CDR3: TGTGCCAGCAGTTTGCGACAGGGCTCCTACGAGCAGTACTTC. This codes for CASSLRQGSYEQYF. This chain uses TRBV27 with TRBJ2-7, with 7 positions matching TRBD1. Germline V CDR1 and CDR2: MNHEY, SMNVEV (reference sequence). The CDR3 loop spans 14 amino acids. V was pared by 3 bases and J by 0 bases, with 2 bases of the junction left unmatched.

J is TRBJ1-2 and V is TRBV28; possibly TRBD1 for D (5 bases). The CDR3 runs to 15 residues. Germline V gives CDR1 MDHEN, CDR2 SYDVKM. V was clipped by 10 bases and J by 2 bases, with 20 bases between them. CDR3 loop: CATPRGKGLNYGYTF. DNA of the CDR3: TGTGCCACCCCAAGGGGTAAGGGATTAAACTATGGCTACACCTTC.

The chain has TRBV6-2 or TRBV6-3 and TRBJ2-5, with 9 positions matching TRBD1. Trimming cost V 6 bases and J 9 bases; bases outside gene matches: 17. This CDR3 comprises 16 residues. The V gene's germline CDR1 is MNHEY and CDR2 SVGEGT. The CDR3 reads CASSHWTGASSLAQYF. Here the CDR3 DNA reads TGTGCCAGCAGCCATTGGACAGGGGCCTCATCGTTGGCCCAGTACTTC.

This chain's CDR3 is CAVGGGSSYEQYF. The CDR3 DNA follows: TGTGCCGTGGGCGGAGGGAGCTCCTACGAGCAGTACTTC. The rearrangement joins TRBV6-5 to TRBJ2-7; tentative D call: TRBD2 (6 bases). This CDR3 is 13 amino acids long. Germline V gives CDR1 MNHEY, CDR2 SVGAGI. Trimming cost V 11 bases and J 0 bases, with 14 bases left between them.

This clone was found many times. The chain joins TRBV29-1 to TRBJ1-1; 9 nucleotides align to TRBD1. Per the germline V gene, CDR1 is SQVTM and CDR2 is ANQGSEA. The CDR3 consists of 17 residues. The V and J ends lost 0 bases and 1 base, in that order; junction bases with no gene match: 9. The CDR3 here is CSVEELRQGGPNTEAFF. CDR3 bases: TGCAGCGTTGAAGAGCTACGACAGGGGGGACCGAACACTGAAGCTTTCTTT.

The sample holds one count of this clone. The CDR3 reads CATSRRGTGIETQYF. The CDR3 region has the DNA TGTGCCACCAGCAGACGGGGGACAGGGATTGAGACCCAGTACTTC. The V and J genes are TRBV15 and TRBJ2-5, with 9 positions matching TRBD1. V lost 2 bases to trimming and J lost 5 bases; unmatched junction nucleotides: 6. CDR1 is LNHNV, CDR2 YYDKDF, per germline (reference sequence). The CDR3 extends over 15 amino acids.

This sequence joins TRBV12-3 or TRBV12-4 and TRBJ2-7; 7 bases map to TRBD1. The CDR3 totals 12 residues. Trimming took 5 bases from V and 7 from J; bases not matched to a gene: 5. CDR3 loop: CASSRQGWEQYF. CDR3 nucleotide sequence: TGTGCCAGCAGTCGACAGGGATGGGAGCAGTACTTC.

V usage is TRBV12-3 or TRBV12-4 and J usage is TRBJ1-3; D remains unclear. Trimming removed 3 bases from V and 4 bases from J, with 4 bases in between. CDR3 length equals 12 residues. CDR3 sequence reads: CASSLTGNTIYF. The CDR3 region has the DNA TGTGCCAGCAGTTTGACAGGAAACACCATATATTTT.

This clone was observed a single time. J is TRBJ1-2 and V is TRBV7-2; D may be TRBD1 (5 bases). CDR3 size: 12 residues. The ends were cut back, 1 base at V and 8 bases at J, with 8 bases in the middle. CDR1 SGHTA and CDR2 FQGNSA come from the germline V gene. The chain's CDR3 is CASSLVGVGYTF. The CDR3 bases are TGTGCCAGCAGCTTAGTAGGGGTGGGCTACACCTTC.

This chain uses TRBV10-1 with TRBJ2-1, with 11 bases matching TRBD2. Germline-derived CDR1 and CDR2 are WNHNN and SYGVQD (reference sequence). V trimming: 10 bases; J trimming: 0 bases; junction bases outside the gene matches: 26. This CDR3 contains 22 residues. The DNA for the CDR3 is TGCGCCACCACGGGGTTAGCGGGAGGGCCAATGTGTCTTAGGAGCTCCTACAATGAGCAGTTCTTC. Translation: CATTGLAGGPMCLRSSYNEQFF.

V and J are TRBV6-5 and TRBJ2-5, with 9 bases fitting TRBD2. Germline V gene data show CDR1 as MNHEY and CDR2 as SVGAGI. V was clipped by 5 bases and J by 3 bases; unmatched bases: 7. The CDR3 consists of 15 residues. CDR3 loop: CASSKVRLAEETQYF. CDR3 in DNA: TGTGCCAGCAGTAAGGTGCGACTAGCGGAAGAGACCCAGTACTTC.

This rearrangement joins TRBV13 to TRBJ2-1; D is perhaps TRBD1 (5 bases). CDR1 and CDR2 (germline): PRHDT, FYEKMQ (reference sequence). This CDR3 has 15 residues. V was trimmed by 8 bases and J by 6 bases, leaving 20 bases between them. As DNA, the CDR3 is TGTGCCAGCGGCCTAATATTGGGGCCCACCAATGAGCAGTTCTTC. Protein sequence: CASGLILGPTNEQFF.

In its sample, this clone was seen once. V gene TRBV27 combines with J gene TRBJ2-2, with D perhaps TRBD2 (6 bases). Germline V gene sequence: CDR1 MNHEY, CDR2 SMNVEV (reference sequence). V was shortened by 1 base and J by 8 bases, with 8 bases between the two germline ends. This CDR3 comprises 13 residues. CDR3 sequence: CASSLWREGELFF. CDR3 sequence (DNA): TGTGCCAGCAGTTTATGGAGGGAAGGGGAGCTGTTTTTT.

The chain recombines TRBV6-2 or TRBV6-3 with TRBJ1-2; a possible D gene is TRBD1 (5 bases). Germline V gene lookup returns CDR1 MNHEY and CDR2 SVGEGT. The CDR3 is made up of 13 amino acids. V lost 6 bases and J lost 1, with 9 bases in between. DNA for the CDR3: TGTGCCAGCAGCCCAGACAGTAACTATGGCTACACCTTC. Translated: CASSPDSNYGYTF.

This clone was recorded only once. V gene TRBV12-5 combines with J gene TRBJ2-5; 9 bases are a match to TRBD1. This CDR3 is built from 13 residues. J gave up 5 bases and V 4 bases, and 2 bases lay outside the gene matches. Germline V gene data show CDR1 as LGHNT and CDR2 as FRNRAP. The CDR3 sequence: CASGYGQGETQYF. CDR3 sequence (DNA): TGTGCTAGTGGTTACGGACAGGGGGAGACCCAGTACTTC.

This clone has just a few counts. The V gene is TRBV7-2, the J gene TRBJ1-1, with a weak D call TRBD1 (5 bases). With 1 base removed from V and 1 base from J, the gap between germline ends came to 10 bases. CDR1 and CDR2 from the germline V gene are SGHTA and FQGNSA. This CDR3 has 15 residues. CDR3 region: CASSLVAGGNTEAFF. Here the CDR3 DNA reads TGTGCCAGCAGCTTAGTGGCGGGGGGGAACACTGAAGCTTTCTTT.

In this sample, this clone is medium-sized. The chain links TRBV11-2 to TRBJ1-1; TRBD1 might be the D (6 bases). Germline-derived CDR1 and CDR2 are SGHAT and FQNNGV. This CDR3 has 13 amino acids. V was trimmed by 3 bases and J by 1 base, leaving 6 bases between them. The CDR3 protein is CASSLGQNTEAFF. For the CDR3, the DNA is TGTGCCAGCAGCTTGGGACAGAACACTGAAGCTTTCTTT.

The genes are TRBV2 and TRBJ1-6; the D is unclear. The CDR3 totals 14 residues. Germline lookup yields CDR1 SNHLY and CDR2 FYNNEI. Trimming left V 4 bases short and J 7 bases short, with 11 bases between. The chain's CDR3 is CASSGLRLNSPLHF. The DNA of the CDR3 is TGTGCCAGCAGTGGGCTGAGGCTGAATTCACCCCTCCACTTT.

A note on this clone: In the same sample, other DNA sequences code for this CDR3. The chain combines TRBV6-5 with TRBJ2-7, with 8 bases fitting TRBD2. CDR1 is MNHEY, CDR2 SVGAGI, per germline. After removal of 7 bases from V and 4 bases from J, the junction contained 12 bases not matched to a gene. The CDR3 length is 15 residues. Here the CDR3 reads CASTGLVGGGYEQYF. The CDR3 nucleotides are TGTGCCAGCACCGGATTAGTCGGGGGGGGATACGAGCAGTACTTC.

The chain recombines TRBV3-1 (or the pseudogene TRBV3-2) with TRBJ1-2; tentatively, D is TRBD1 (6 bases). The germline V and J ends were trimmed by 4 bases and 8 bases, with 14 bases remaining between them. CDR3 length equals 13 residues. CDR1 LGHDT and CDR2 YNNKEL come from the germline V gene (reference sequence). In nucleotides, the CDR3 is TGTGCCAGCAGCCTCCTGGACAGTAGCGGCTACACCTTC. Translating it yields CASSLLDSSGYTF.